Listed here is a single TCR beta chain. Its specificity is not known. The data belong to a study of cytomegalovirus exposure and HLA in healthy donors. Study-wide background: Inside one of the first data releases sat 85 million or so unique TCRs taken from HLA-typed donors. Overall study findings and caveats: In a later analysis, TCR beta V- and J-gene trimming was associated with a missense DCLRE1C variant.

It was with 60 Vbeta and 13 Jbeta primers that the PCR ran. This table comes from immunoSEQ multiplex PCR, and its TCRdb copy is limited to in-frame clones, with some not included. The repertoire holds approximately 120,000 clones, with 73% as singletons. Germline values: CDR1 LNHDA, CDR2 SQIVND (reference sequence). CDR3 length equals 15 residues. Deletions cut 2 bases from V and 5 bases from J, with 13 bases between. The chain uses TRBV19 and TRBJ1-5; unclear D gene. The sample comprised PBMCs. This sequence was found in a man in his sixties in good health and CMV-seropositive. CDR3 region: CASSIILAEHQPQHF. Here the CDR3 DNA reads TGTGCCAGTAGTATAATTTTGGCGGAGCATCAGCCCCAGCATTTT.